The rows below give T cell receptor beta chains drawn from one sample of a study of blood T cell repertoires in COVID-19. Method: immunoSEQ multiplex PCR; TCRdb's copy keeps in-frame clones and lacks some. The sample records around 300,000 clones, around 89% being singletons. Material for sequencing was PBMCs or T cells enriched from blood (not recorded which). The origin of the receptors is a woman aged 60 to 75 in a cohort exposed to, infected with or recovered from COVID-19 (not recorded which). Each CDR3 is given with its conserved first and last residue. The D gene is left open where the match is weak. Only part of the rows carry a size: once, few, many, or a class if the clone is expanded.

j_gene: TRBJ1-2; v_gene: TRBV29-1; abundance: -; d_gene: TRBD1; CDR3nt: TGCAGCGCTTCTGGGACAGGGTCAGCTAACTATGGCTACACCTTC; CDR3aa: CSASGTGSANYGYTF
j_gene: TRBJ1-6; v_gene: TRBV30; abundance: -; d_gene: TRBD1; CDR3nt: TGTGCCTGGAGTGAGGGGGCCAAGGGATCACCCCTCCACTTT; CDR3aa: CAWSEGAKGSPLHF
j_gene: TRBJ2-7; v_gene: TRBV11-2; abundance: -; d_gene: -; CDR3nt: TGTGCCAGCAGCACCCTGACCCAACTGGGTAGCTACTACGAGCAGTACTTC; CDR3aa: CASSTLTQLGSYYEQYF
j_gene: TRBJ2-2; v_gene: TRBV5-1; abundance: -; d_gene: TRBD2; CDR3nt: TGCGCCAGCAGCTGGCGACTAGCGGGAGTCGGCACCGGGGAGCTGTTTTTT; CDR3aa: CASSWRLAGVGTGELFF
j_gene: TRBJ2-5; v_gene: TRBV28; abundance: -; d_gene: -; CDR3nt: TGTGCCAGCAGTTCGGACAGAACCCCTTGGGAGACCCAGTACTTC; CDR3aa: CASSSDRTPWETQYF
j_gene: TRBJ2-1; v_gene: TRBV11-1; abundance: -; d_gene: -; CDR3nt: TGTGCCAGCAGCTTAGGGGGACAACGCAATGAGCAGTTCTTC; CDR3aa: CASSLGGQRNEQFF
j_gene: TRBJ2-7; v_gene: TRBV7-8; abundance: -; d_gene: TRBD2; CDR3nt: TGTGCCAGCAGCTTAGGTCTAGCGGGGGTGTCCTCCTACGAGCAGTACTTC; CDR3aa: CASSLGLAGVSSYEQYF
j_gene: TRBJ2-5; v_gene: TRBV28; abundance: -; d_gene: -; CDR3nt: TGTGCCAGCAGCCCGTCCTTGCTAGGGAGCGTAAGGGAGACCCAGTACTTC; CDR3aa: CASSPSLLGSVRETQYF
j_gene: TRBJ2-7; v_gene: TRBV7-2; abundance: -; d_gene: TRBD2; CDR3nt: TGTGCCAGCAGCGTCGGACTAGCGCCGGGGTACGAGCAGTACTTC; CDR3aa: CASSVGLAPGYEQYF
j_gene: TRBJ2-1; v_gene: TRBV25-1; abundance: few; d_gene: -; CDR3nt: TGTGCCAGCAGTGATAAGTTAGGCACAGGCTCGCATGAGCAGTTCTTC; CDR3aa: CASSDKLGTGSHEQFF